This passage covers 23 T cell receptor beta chains from one sample sequenced in a study of blood T cell repertoires in COVID-19. Method: immunoSEQ multiplex PCR; TCRdb's copy keeps in-frame clones and lacks some. The sample consists of approximately 120,000 clones, more than 80% of them appearing once. Material: peripheral blood. Every receptor here comes from a human donor in a cohort sampled during active COVID-19.

This sequence joins TRBV9 and TRBJ1-1; 10 bases agree with TRBD1. The germline V gene encodes CDR1 SGDLS and CDR2 YYNGEE. The J segment lost 7 bases and the V segment lost 3 bases, leaving 3 bases of the junction unmatched. This CDR3 has 13 residues. The CDR3 protein is CASSGRTGGEAFF. Written as DNA, the CDR3 is TGTGCCAGCAGCGGTCGGACAGGGGGTGAAGCTTTCTTT.

The chain links TRBV5-4 to TRBJ1-1; TRBD1 matches at 9 bases. The trim removed 4 bases at V and 5 bases at J, leaving 6 bases unmatched. The CDR3 is made up of 14 amino acids. Germline assignment: CDR1 SGHNT and CDR2 YYREEE (reference sequence). The CDR3 coding sequence is TGTGCCAGCAGCCCCGGGGACAGGGATACTGAAGCTTTCTTT. The encoded protein is CASSPGDRDTEAFF.

This chain uses TRBV11-2 with TRBJ2-7; TRBD1 matches at 9 bases. The CDR3 consists of 15 residues. V was pared by 1 base and J by 0 bases, with 1 base of the junction left unmatched. Germline-derived CDR1 and CDR2 are SGHAT and FQNNGV. The CDR3 bases are TGTGCCAGCAGCTTAGTACAGGGGGCCTCCTACGAGCAGTACTTC. As protein: CASSLVQGASYEQYF.

The J gene is TRBJ1-2, the V gene TRBV4-1; TRBD1 is a possible D gene (6 bases). Germline CDR1 and CDR2: MGHRA and YSYEKL. Trimming shortened V by 3 bases and J by 3 bases, and 14 bases separated the two germline ends. CDR3 length equals 15 residues. This chain's CDR3 is CASSQTTGFDYGYTF. DNA for the CDR3: TGCGCCAGCAGCCAGACAACAGGGTTTGACTATGGCTACACCTTC.

CDR3 nucleotide sequence: TGTGCCAGCAGCAGCACTAGTCTCAGCACAGATACGCAGTATTTT. This codes for CASSSTSLSTDTQYF. This chain uses TRBV7-9 with TRBJ2-3, with a weak D call TRBD2 (5 bases). Germline CDR1 is SEHNR and CDR2 is FQNEAQ (reference sequence). V lost 5 bases to trimming and J lost 0 bases, with 12 bases between them. The CDR3 sequence is 15 residues long. The entire variable domain, with the rest obtained from reference TRBV7-9 and TRBJ2-3, is as follows: DTGVSQNPRHKITKRGQNVTFRCDPISEHNRLYWYRQTLGQGPEFLTYFQNEAQLEKSRLLSDRFSAERPKGSFSTLEIQRTEQGDSAMYLCASSSTSLSTDTQYFGPGTRLTVL.

The rearrangement links TRBV7-3 to TRBJ2-5; TRBD1 matches 10 bases. CDR1 and CDR2 from the germline V gene are SGHTA and FQGTGA. The V and J ends lost 5 bases and 3 bases, in that order; junction bases with no gene match: 18. The CDR3 totals 19 residues. The CDR3 sequence: CASSPVDRGYSEQKETQYF. The DNA for the CDR3 is TGTGCCAGCAGCCCCGTGGACAGGGGGTATTCTGAGCAAAAAGAGACCCAGTACTTC.

The chain employs TRBV19 and TRBJ2-3; TRBD2 agrees at 11 bases. There are 16 residues in the CDR3. The germline CDR1 and CDR2 sequences are LNHDA and SQIVND (reference sequence). J lost 4 bases, V lost 6 bases, and 9 bases had no gene match. The CDR3 here is CASRRLAGRIADTQYF. The CDR3 nucleotides read TGTGCCAGTAGGAGACTAGCGGGAAGGATCGCAGATACGCAGTATTTT. The entire variable domain, with the rest obtained from reference TRBV19 and TRBJ2-3, is as follows: DGGITQSPKYLFRKEGQNVTLSCEQNLNHDAMYWYRQDPGQGLRLIYYSQIVNDFQKGDIAEGYSVSREKKESFPLTVTSAQKNPTAFYLCASRRLAGRIADTQYFGPGTRLTVL.

The chain has TRBV4-3 and TRBJ2-1; 10 bases align to TRBD2. This CDR3 spans 18 amino acids. Germline V gives CDR1 LGHNA, CDR2 YSLEER. Unmatched junction bases numbered 13, after V lost 0 bases and J lost 8 bases. CDR3 in DNA: TGCGCCAGCAGCCAAGATCGGGGGCTAGCGGGAGCAGTAGATGAGCAGTTCTTC. Its translation: CASSQDRGLAGAVDEQFF.

In this sample, this clone turned up once. V is TRBV7-2 and J is TRBJ1-2; 8 nucleotides agree with TRBD1. V lost 5 bases to trimming and J lost 7 bases; unmatched junction nucleotides: 12. Germline V lookup: CDR1 SGHTA, CDR2 FQGNSA. The CDR3 loop spans 15 amino acids. The CDR3 DNA is TGTGCCAGCAGCCCCCGGATAGGACAGGGTGGTGGCTACACCTTC. Protein sequence: CASSPRIGQGGGYTF.

The V call is TRBV19, the J call TRBJ1-1; tentatively, D is TRBD1 (5 bases). The CDR3 covers 14 residues. V lost 0 bases and J lost 6, with 11 bases in between. The germline V gene encodes CDR1 LNHDA and CDR2 SQIVND (reference sequence). The CDR3: CASSIDPRASEAFF. Here the CDR3 DNA reads TGTGCCAGTAGTATAGACCCCAGGGCGTCTGAAGCTTTCTTT. The full variable domain, in which reference TRBV19 and TRBJ1-1 provide the parts outside the CDR3, is DGGITQSPKYLFRKEGQNVTLSCEQNLNHDAMYWYRQDPGQGLRLIYYSQIVNDFQKGDIAEGYSVSREKKESFPLTVTSAQKNPTAFYLCASSIDPRASEAFFGQGTRLTVV.

This chain connects TRBV27 to TRBJ1-2; D is ambiguous. CDR3 length equals 14 residues. Trimming pared 5 bases from V and 2 bases from J, leaving 12 bases between. Germline CDR1 MNHEY, CDR2 SMNVEV (reference sequence). The CDR3 DNA reads as TGTGCCAGCAGTCTGAGAGGGTTCAACTATGGCTACACCTTC. Translation gives CASSLRGFNYGYTF.

The CDR3 region is CASIGAPLGGGGYTF. CDR3 sequence (DNA): TGTGCCAGCATTGGGGCGCCGTTGGGCGGTGGTGGCTACACCTTC. This sequence joins TRBV6-6 and TRBJ1-2; D might be TRBD1 (5 bases). The V end was cut by 7 bases, the J end by 7 bases, with 22 bases between. The CDR3 is made up of 15 amino acids. The V gene's germline CDR1 is MNHNY and CDR2 SVGAGI (reference sequence).

This clone has only a few counts. The chain has TRBV5-4 and TRBJ2-7; D may be TRBD2 (7 bases). Germline V gives CDR1 SGHNT, CDR2 YYREEE (reference sequence). V was cut by 4 bases and J by 4 bases, with 15 bases left in between. The CDR3 extends over 14 amino acids. The chain's CDR3 is CASSLGGGRYEQYF. CDR3 coding DNA: TGTGCCAGCAGCCTCGGGGGCGGGAGATACGAGCAGTACTTC.

This clone appeared once. V usage is TRBV11-2 and J usage is TRBJ2-7, with D possibly TRBD2 on 5 matching bases. V lost 1 base to trimming and J lost 1 base, with 8 bases between them. CDR3 length equals 14 residues. CDR1 is SGHAT, CDR2 FQNNGV, per germline. CDR3 nucleotides: TGTGCCAGCAGCTTAGTCTTAGCGTCCTACGAGCAGTACTTC. Its protein product is CASSLVLASYEQYF.

This clone was seen more than once but under ten times. The chain links TRBV7-2 to TRBJ2-2, with 9 bases that match TRBD2. The CDR3 totals 17 residues. Germline V lookup: CDR1 SGHTA, CDR2 FQGNSA. V was clipped by 2 bases and J by 5 bases; unmatched bases: 9. CDR3 in DNA: TGTGCCAGCAGCTTAATGATTGCGGGGGGGCAAACCGGGGAGCTGTTTTTT. Translating it yields CASSLMIAGGQTGELFF.

The chain employs TRBV9 and TRBJ1-4; 9 nucleotides match TRBD1. Trimming removed 3 bases from V and 7 bases from J; junction bases left unmatched: 19. The CDR3 spans 19 residues. CDR1 is SGDLS and CDR2 is YYNGEE in the germline V gene. The CDR3 is CASSGRDRDGYASGEKLFF. CDR3 in DNA: TGTGCCAGCAGCGGCCGGGACAGGGATGGGTATGCGTCGGGTGAAAAACTGTTTTTT.

This clone was counted a single time. This chain uses TRBV12-3 or TRBV12-4 with TRBJ2-1, with TRBD1 as a possible D gene (5 bases). Trimming cost V 9 bases and J 8 bases, with 14 bases left between them. The length of the CDR3 is 12 residues. Here the CDR3 DNA reads TGTGCCAGTCTTAAGGGGATGGATGAGCAGTTCTTC. Translated: CASLKGMDEQFF.

This clone was detected only once. The V and J genes are TRBV7-2 and TRBJ1-4, with 7 bases aligning to TRBD1. The junction had 12 bases not matched to a gene; V was cut back by 6 bases and J by 5 bases. Germline V gene data show CDR1 as SGHTA and CDR2 as FQGNSA. The CDR3 is 16 amino acids. Here the CDR3 DNA reads TGTGCCAGCAGGTCCGAGATGGCCAGGGGGAATGAAAAACTGTTTTTT. This codes for CASRSEMARGNEKLFF.

J is TRBJ1-2 and V is TRBV20-1; the D gene is possibly TRBD1 (5 bases). The CDR3 runs to 11 residues. V dropped 5 bases and J dropped 7 bases, with 11 bases sitting between them. The germline V gene encodes CDR1 DFQATT and CDR2 SNEGSKA (reference sequence). DNA of the CDR3: TGCAGTGCTCCGCCCGGGGGTGGCTACACCTTC. Translated, it gives CSAPPGGGYTF.

The chain carries TRBV10-3 and TRBJ2-7; TRBD1 might be the D (5 bases). CDR3 length equals 13 residues. V was pared by 8 bases and J by 0 bases, with 11 bases between. CDR1 ENHRY and CDR2 SYGVKD come from the germline V gene. CDR3 nucleotides: TGTGCCATCTCGACAGCCCCCTCCTACGAGCAGTACTTC. Encoded protein: CAISTAPSYEQYF.

This sequence joins TRBV14 and TRBJ1-4; D possibly corresponds to TRBD1 (6 bases). The germline V gene encodes CDR1 SGHDN and CDR2 FVKESK. Between the trimmed V and J ends, which lost 6 bases and 3 bases, there was a span of 8 bases. This CDR3 spans 13 amino acids. The CDR3, as DNA: TGTGCCAGCAGTGGACAGCCTAATGAAAAACTGTTTTTT. Protein sequence: CASSGQPNEKLFF.

This sequence joins TRBV9 and TRBJ1-5, with a tentative D call TRBD1 (5 bases). Between the trimmed V and J ends, which lost 0 bases and 5 bases, there was a span of 12 bases. Germline-derived CDR1 and CDR2 are SGDLS and YYNGEE. This CDR3 region has 15 residues. This chain's CDR3 is CASSVGPDIYQPQHF. The CDR3 DNA reads as TGTGCCAGCAGCGTAGGTCCGGACATATATCAGCCCCAGCATTTT. Complete variable domain (other parts from reference TRBV9 and TRBJ1-5): DSGVTQTPKHLITATGQRVTLRCSPRSGDLSVYWYQQSLDQGLQFLIQYYNGEERAKGNILERFSAQQFPDLHSELNLSSLELGDSALYFCASSVGPDIYQPQHFGDGTRLSIL.

The V call is TRBV29-1, the J call TRBJ1-1, with a possible D match to TRBD1 (6 bases). The CDR3 consists of 12 residues. In germline, CDR1 is SQVTM, CDR2 ANQGSEA. V was cut by 8 bases and J by 4 bases, with 14 bases left in between. The CDR3 here is CSTSATGTEAFF. The CDR3 region has the DNA TGCAGCACCTCCGCGACAGGCACTGAAGCTTTCTTT.